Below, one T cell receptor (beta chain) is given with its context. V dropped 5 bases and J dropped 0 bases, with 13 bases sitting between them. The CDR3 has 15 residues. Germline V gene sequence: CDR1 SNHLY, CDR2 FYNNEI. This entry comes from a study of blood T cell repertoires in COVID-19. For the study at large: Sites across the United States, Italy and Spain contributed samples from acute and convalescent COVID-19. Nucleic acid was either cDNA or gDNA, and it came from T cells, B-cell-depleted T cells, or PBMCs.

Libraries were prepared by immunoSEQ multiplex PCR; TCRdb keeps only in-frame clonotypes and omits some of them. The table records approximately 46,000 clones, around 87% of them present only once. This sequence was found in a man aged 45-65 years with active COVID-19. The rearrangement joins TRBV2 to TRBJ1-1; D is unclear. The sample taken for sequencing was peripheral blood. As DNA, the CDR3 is TGTGCCAGCAGTAAAGAGACAAGGATGAACACTGAAGCTTTCTTT. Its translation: CASSKETRMNTEAFF.